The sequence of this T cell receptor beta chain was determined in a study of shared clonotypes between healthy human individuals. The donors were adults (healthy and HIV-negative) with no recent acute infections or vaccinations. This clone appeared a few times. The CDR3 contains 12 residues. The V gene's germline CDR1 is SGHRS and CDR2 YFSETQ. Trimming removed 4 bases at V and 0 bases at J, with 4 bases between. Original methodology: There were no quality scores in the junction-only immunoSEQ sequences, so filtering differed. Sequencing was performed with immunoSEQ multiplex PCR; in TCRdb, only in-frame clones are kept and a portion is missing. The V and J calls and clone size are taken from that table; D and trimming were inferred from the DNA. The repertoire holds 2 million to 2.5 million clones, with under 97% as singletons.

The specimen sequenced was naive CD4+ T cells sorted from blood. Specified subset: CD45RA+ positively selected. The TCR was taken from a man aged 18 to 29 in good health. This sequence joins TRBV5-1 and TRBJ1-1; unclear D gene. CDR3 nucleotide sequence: TGCGCCAGCAGCGCCGTGAACACTGAAGCTTTCTTT. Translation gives CASSAVNTEAFF.